This T cell receptor beta chain was identified during a study of blood T cell repertoires in COVID-19. The trim removed 6 bases at V and 2 bases at J, leaving 3 bases unmatched. The CDR3 covers 15 residues. Germline CDR1 reads MNHEY; CDR2 reads SVGAGI. TCRdb's copy holds only in-frame clones and misses some; the assay was immunoSEQ multiplex PCR. The sample records some 330,000 clones, just over 85% being singletons. Clinical histories supplied by participants themselves formed the basis of cohort assignment. What the recovered Cohort 3 donors had was two negative PCRs, clearance, or symptom resolution.

The source is a man aged 25-40 years who had recovered from COVID-19. Sequencing input: PBMCs or T cells enriched from blood (not recorded which). The chain uses TRBV6-5 and TRBJ2-1; 11 bases line up with TRBD2. This CDR3 reads CASRQTSGAYNEQFF. The CDR3 bases are TGTGCCAGCAGGCAGACTAGCGGGGCCTACAATGAGCAGTTCTTC.